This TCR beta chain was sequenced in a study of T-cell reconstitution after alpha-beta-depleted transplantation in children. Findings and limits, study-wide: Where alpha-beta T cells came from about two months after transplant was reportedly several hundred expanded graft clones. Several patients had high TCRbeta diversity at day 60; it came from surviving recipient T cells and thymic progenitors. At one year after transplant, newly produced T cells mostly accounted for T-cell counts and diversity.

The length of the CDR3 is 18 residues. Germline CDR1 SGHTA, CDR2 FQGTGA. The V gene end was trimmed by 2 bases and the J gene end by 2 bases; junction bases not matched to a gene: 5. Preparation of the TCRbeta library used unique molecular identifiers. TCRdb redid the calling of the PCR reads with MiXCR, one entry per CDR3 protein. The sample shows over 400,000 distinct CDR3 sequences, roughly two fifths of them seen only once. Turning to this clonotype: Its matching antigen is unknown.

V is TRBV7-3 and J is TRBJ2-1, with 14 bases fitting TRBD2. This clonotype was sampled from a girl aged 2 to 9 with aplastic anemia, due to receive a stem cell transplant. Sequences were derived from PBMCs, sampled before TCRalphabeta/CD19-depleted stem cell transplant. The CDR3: CASSLGTSGRVAYNEQFF. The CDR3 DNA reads TGTGCCAGCAGCTTAGGGACTAGCGGGAGAGTGGCCTACAATGAGCAGTTCTTC.